This TCR beta chain was found in a study of Ad26.COV2.S vaccination and SARS-CoV-2 variants. The study's findings and limits: Comparability of non-spike TCR breadth was observed across vaccine and placebo recipients. The authors reported substantial breadth in spike-specific CD8+ and CD4+ T cell responses after vaccination. Higher spike-specific TCR breadth was found in vaccine recipients than in placebo recipients.

The germline V gene has CDR1 SGHDN and CDR2 FVKESK. This CDR3 is built from 17 residues. V trimming: 5 bases; J trimming: 1 base; junction bases outside the gene matches: 5. Profiling relied on immunoSEQ multiplex PCR, and the TCRdb table lists in-frame clones only, not all of them. In the table there are 180,000 or so clones, around 90% of which are singletons. With regard to this clone: What it binds is not known.

V is TRBV14 and J is TRBJ2-2; 12 nucleotides align to TRBD2. This specimen was peripheral blood, taken after recovery from COVID-19. The source is a human donor who had recovered from COVID-19. As DNA, the CDR3 is TGTGCCAGCAGCTTCGGGACTAGCGGGTTGAACACCGGGGAGCTGTTTTTT. Translating it yields CASSFGTSGLNTGELFF.